The 4 T cell receptor beta chains listed next were all sequenced from one sample in a study of T cells in Graves' hyperthyroidism and ophthalmopathy. Regions amplified from RNA transcripts were the TCR beta CDR3 regions. The HTBI primer set was used in a first-round RT-PCR of the TCR CDR3. TCRdb reprocessed the multiplex PCR reads via MiXCR and lists one record per CDR3 protein. The sample has 330,000 or so distinct CDR3 sequences; around 19% are singletons. Sequencing was done on a sample of blood. The receptors were sampled from a man aged 50 to 60 with Graves' ophthalmopathy.

This clonotype has more than one count but fewer than ten. The chain combines TRBV20-1 with TRBJ2-1; 11 bases map to TRBD2. V trimming: 5 bases; J trimming: 3 bases; junction bases outside the gene matches: 6. This CDR3 region has 15 residues. Germline CDR1 DFQATT, CDR2 SNEGSKA (reference sequence). The CDR3, as DNA: TGCAGTGCTCAGACCGGGACTAGCGGCTACAATGAGCAGTTCTTC. This codes for CSAQTGTSGYNEQFF.

In its sample, this clonotype was seen a few times. The CDR3 region has the DNA TGCAGCGTTGAACGGACTAGGCAAGAGACCCAGTACTTC. It encodes CSVERTRQETQYF. This rearrangement joins TRBV29-1 to TRBJ2-5, with TRBD2 matching 7 bases. Unmatched junction bases numbered 2, after V lost 2 bases and J lost 2 bases. Germline lookup yields CDR1 SQVTM and CDR2 ANQGSEA. This CDR3 has 13 amino acids.

This clonotype was observed at least ten times. The chain couples TRBV11-2 to TRBJ1-1, with D perhaps TRBD1 (6 bases). The CDR3 has 16 amino acids. Germline assignment: CDR1 SGHAT and CDR2 FQNNGV. Deletions cut 5 bases from V and 5 bases from J, with 21 bases between. The CDR3 sequence: CASSPRQGILGTEAFF. As DNA, the CDR3 is TGTGCCAGCAGCCCCCGGCAGGGGATTTTGGGGACTGAAGCTTTCTTT. The full variable domain, rest sourced from reference TRBV11-2 and TRBJ1-1, is EAGVAQSPRYKIIEKRQSVAFWCNPISGHATLYWYQQILGQGPKLLIQFQNNGVVDDSQLPKDRFSAERLKGVDSTLKIQPAKLEDSAVYLCASSPRQGILGTEAFFGQGTRLTVV.

On this clonotype: The missing conserved phenylalanine or tryptophan at the end of this CDR3 makes a read error likely. V gene TRBV11-2 combines with J gene TRBJ2-1; 9 nucleotides match TRBD2. This CDR3 is 16 amino acids long. The germline V gene encodes CDR1 SGHAT and CDR2 FQNNGV. Losses at the gene ends were 5 bases for V and 6 bases for J; bases not matched to a gene: 11. The CDR3 reads CASSPLSSGNRNEQFL. For the CDR3, the DNA is TGTGCCAGCAGCCCCCTTTCTAGCGGGAATCGCAATGAGCAGTTCCTC.